The T cell receptor beta chain under discussion was sequenced for a study of blood T cell repertoires in COVID-19. Study at large: PBMCs, B-cell-depleted T cells, or T cells were the source of the cDNA or gDNA that made up the material.

Sequenced by immunoSEQ multiplex PCR; TCRdb stores in-frame clones only, minus some. This sample yields under 200,000 clones, of which roughly 70% are seen a single time; around 2.9% belongs to the top ten. This clone is a singleton in its sample. CDR1 MNHNS and CDR2 SASEGT come from the germline V gene. CDR3 size: 13 residues. J was trimmed by 5 bases and V by 2 bases; bases with no gene match: 2. The J gene is TRBJ1-1, the V gene TRBV6-1, with TRBD1 identical over 7 bases. This TCR was sampled from an elderly woman with acute or convalescent COVID-19. The sample taken for sequencing was peripheral blood. The CDR3 DNA reads TGTGCCAGCAGTGAACAGGGGGGAACTGAAGCTTTCTTT. Its protein product is CASSEQGGTEAFF.